This T cell receptor (beta chain) appears in the sequencing data of a study of molecular identifiers for immune sequencing clone quantification. CD8+CD4-CCR7+CD45RA+ sorting gave the naive CD8 T cells. As previously described, bulk TCR libraries were made using listed TCR primers. TCRdb re-derived calls from the PCR reads in MiXCR, one entry per CDR3 protein. The sample contains 53,000 or so distinct CDR3 sequences, around 34% of which appear only once. Study findings and constraints: Highly expanded clones may be undercounted when identical TCR molecules share barcodes. Clones that exceeded 20 RNA copies held over 98% of effector molecules, yet under 1% in naive cells.

This clonotype was observed at least ten times. Its antigen remains unidentified. This CDR3 comprises 13 residues. The germline CDR1 and CDR2 sequences are MDHEN and SYDVKM. Trimming at V came to 6 bases and at J to 1 base, leaving 3 bases not matched to a gene. The material sequenced was naive CD8+ T cells from blood, with Jurkat cell RNA spiked in. Subset noted: FACS-sorted CD8+CD4-CCR7+CD45RA+ naive T cells. This chain uses TRBV28 with TRBJ2-7, with 7 bases lining up with TRBD1. This TCR was sampled from a human donor in good health. Some libraries in this study had Jurkat cell RNA spiked in. DNA of the CDR3: TGTGCCAGCAGCCCGGGACAGTCCTACGAGCAGTACTTC. This translates into CASSPGQSYEQYF.